This T cell receptor (beta chain) was captured in a study of Ad26.COV2.S vaccination and SARS-CoV-2 variants. Across the whole study: Dosing was one shot or two shots 56 days apart.

Repertoires were generated with immunoSEQ multiplex PCR, while TCRdb's copy carries only in-frame clones and drops some. The sample has about 350,000 clones; 80% to 90% are singletons. CDR1 is SGHDT, CDR2 YYEEEE, per germline. Trimming removed 2 bases from V and 5 bases from J; junction bases left unmatched: 4. The CDR3 loop spans 15 amino acids. Treatment specified: about 20 received Ad26.COV2.S at low or high dose, single or two shots; about five received placebo; per-sample allocation not given. Following the first vaccine or placebo injection, samples were taken on day 63. Donor was an adult aged 18-55 years in Boston. Wuhan-strain spike was delivered by a replication-incompetent Ad26 vector.

This sequence was found in a person between 18 and 65 years old who received the Ad26.COV2.S COVID-19 vaccine or a placebo. The genes are TRBV5-6 and TRBJ2-1; TRBD2 agrees at 10 bases. The sample was peripheral blood, taken in a trial of Ad26.COV2.S vaccine versus placebo. CDR3 amino acids: CASSLAGGFNNEQFF. The CDR3 DNA reads as TGTGCCAGCAGCTTAGCGGGAGGGTTCAACAATGAGCAGTTCTTC.